The rows below give T cell receptor beta chains drawn from one sample of a study of OX40 agonist ivuxolimab in advanced cancers. TCRdb's table, derived via immunoSEQ multiplex PCR, lists solely in-frame clones and lacks some. The top ten hold roughly 0.53% of the sample, which has around 100,000 clones, 91% seen once. The input for sequencing was CD4+ or CD8+ T cells sorted from blood, taken in a trial of the OX40 agonist ivuxolimab. These receptors all stem from an adult with an advanced solid tumor such as melanoma, head and neck, liver or kidney cancer. Both conserved end residues are part of each CDR3. The D gene is left open where the match is weak. Some rows mark clone size as missing; the rest say once, few, many or name a class of expanded clone.

v_call: TRBV12-1
d_call: -
clone_size: -
j_call: TRBJ2-7
cdr3_nt: TGTGCCAGCTATTATTACTACGAGCAGTACTTC
cdr3_aa: CASYYYYEQYF

v_call: TRBV19
d_call: -
clone_size: once
j_call: TRBJ1-5
cdr3_nt: TGTGCCGGTGGGGGTGGGGATTATAGCAATCAGCCCCAGCATTTT
cdr3_aa: CAGGGGDYSNQPQHF

v_call: TRBV6-5
d_call: -
clone_size: -
j_call: TRBJ2-6
cdr3_nt: TGTGCCAGCAGTCTCGGGAGTGCTGGGGCCAACGTCCTGACTTTC
cdr3_aa: CASSLGSAGANVLTF

v_call: TRBV9
d_call: TRBD1
clone_size: -
j_call: TRBJ1-3
cdr3_nt: TGTGCCAGCAGCGTAGCATCGGGACAGGGGGGCGGAAACACCATATATTTT
cdr3_aa: CASSVASGQGGGNTIYF

v_call: TRBV18
d_call: -
clone_size: -
j_call: TRBJ2-5
cdr3_nt: TGTGCCAGCTCATCGTCAGCTGGGGGCGAGACCCAGTACTTC
cdr3_aa: CASSSSAGGETQYF

v_call: TRBV6-6
d_call: -
clone_size: -
j_call: TRBJ2-2
cdr3_nt: TGTGCCAGCAGGGCAGGGGAAAACACCGGGGAGCTGTTTTTT
cdr3_aa: CASRAGENTGELFF

v_call: TRBV5-8
d_call: -
clone_size: -
j_call: TRBJ1-2
cdr3_nt: TGTGCCAGCAGCTTGGCCCCTTCCGGGACCGTGGATGGCTACACCTTC
cdr3_aa: CASSLAPSGTVDGYTF

v_call: TRBV6-1
d_call: -
clone_size: -
j_call: TRBJ2-2
cdr3_nt: TGTGCCAGCAGCCGGGGCACCGGGGAGCTGTTTTTT
cdr3_aa: CASSRGTGELFF

v_call: TRBV7-3
d_call: TRBD1
clone_size: -
j_call: TRBJ2-5
cdr3_nt: TGTGCCAGCAGCTTAACGGGCCAGGGGGCTCAAGAGACCCAGTACTTC
cdr3_aa: CASSLTGQGAQETQYF

v_call: TRBV19
d_call: TRBD1
clone_size: -
j_call: TRBJ1-2
cdr3_nt: TGTGCCAGTAGTATATACAGGGGAGTCGATGGCTACACCTTC
cdr3_aa: CASSIYRGVDGYTF

v_call: TRBV11-2
d_call: -
clone_size: -
j_call: TRBJ2-7
cdr3_nt: TGTGCCAGCAGCTTACGCTCACGGCAGTACTTC
cdr3_aa: CASSLRSRQYF

v_call: TRBV28
d_call: -
clone_size: -
j_call: TRBJ2-2
cdr3_nt: TGTGCCAGCAATAACGTCCCTAAAGGCGGGAAGGGGGAGCTGTTTTTT
cdr3_aa: CASNNVPKGGKGELFF

v_call: TRBV19
d_call: -
clone_size: -
j_call: TRBJ2-6
cdr3_nt: TGTGCCAGTAGTACCTCGCACACGAGCTCTGGGGCCAACGTCCTGACTTTC
cdr3_aa: CASSTSHTSSGANVLTF

v_call: TRBV7-3
d_call: -
clone_size: once
j_call: TRBJ2-6
cdr3_nt: TGTGCCAGCAGCTTAAATCCAGCGGCGAGCTCTGGGGCCAACGTCCTGACTTTC
cdr3_aa: CASSLNPAASSGANVLTF